Given below is one T cell receptor beta chain in context. These data originate in a study of shared clonotypes between healthy human individuals. Several immunoSEQ 96-well plates shared each subset's DNA, each plate a replicate. The data were produced by immunoSEQ multiplex PCR, yet TCRdb's version contains in-frame clones alone and is incomplete. Here the sample spans nearly 2 million clones, less than 95% being singletons. Looked up from germline, CDR1 is GTSNPN and CDR2 is SVGIG (reference sequence). The CDR3 consists of 13 residues. The V gene lost 2 bases and the J gene lost 4 bases, with 11 bases spanning the gap. Naivety among CD8 cells was defined by CD45RO negativity and positive CCR7 selection, thereby excluding terminally differentiated effector memory CD45RA+ cells.

The sample taken for sequencing was naive CD8+ T cells sorted from blood. This rearrangement joins TRBV30 to TRBJ1-2; D is perhaps TRBD1 (6 bases). The clonotype comes from a man younger than 35 in good health. This CDR3 is CAWSQQGGYGYTF. DNA for the CDR3: TGTGCCTGGAGTCAACAGGGTGGCTATGGCTACACCTTC.